The rows below give T cell receptor beta chains drawn from one sample of a study of brain T cells in children with intractable seizures. Produced via immunoSEQ multiplex PCR; TCRdb's table is partial and in-frame only. The sample lists about 350,000 clones; over 85% were seen once. This specimen was peripheral blood, taken less than 6 months after surgery. The receptors come from a boy under three years old with tuberous sclerosis and intractable seizures. Both conserved end residues are part of each CDR3. D genes are given only for firm matches. Clone size appears in some rows only: once, few, many, or a class for an expanded clone.

v_gene,abundance,j_gene,d_gene,CDR3nt,CDR3aa
TRBV30,.,TRBJ2-7,TRBD2,TGTGCCTGGACTAGCGGGGGGGCTTACGAGCAGTACTTC,CAWTSGGAYEQYF
TRBV2,.,TRBJ1-5,.,TGTGCCAGCGGGAGGGGTAGCAATCAGCCCCAGCATTTT,CASGRGSNQPQHF
TRBV7-9,.,TRBJ2-5,.,TGTGCCAGCACCCTTTGGTTGCAGAATAAAGAGACCCAGTACTTC,CASTLWLQNKETQYF
TRBV2,.,TRBJ1-5,.,TGTGCCAGCAGTGAATGGGGGCGGGTCCGGGGGGATCAGCCCCAGCATTTT,CASSEWGRVRGDQPQHF
TRBV30,.,TRBJ1-6,.,TGTGCCTGGAGCCAAGACCAGGGGACGTTTTCACCCCTCCACTTT,CAWSQDQGTFSPLHF
TRBV28,.,TRBJ2-3,.,TGTGCCAGCATCCCGGGAGAGGGTACGCAGTATTTT,CASIPGEGTQYF
TRBV7-6,.,TRBJ1-3,.,TGTGCCAGCAGCTTAATGACTTCTCCCTCTGGAAACACCATATATTTT,CASSLMTSPSGNTIYF
TRBV5-1,.,TRBJ2-1,TRBD2,TGCGCCAGCAGCTTGGAACTAGCGGGAGGCTACAATGAGCAGTTCTTC,CASSLELAGGYNEQFF
TRBV21-1,.,TRBJ2-5,.,TGTGCCAGCAGCAGACAACGAAAGGACAGGGTAGAGACCCAGTACTTC,CASSRQRKDRVETQYF
TRBV28,once,TRBJ2-1,TRBD2,TGTGCCAGCAGTTTAGTCTCGGGGGGAGACTTTCTCAATGAGCAGTTCTTC,CASSLVSGGDFLNEQFF
TRBV5-1,.,TRBJ1-4,.,TGCGCCAGCAGCCTTAGCCACAGGAGTGATGAAAAACTGTTTTTT,CASSLSHRSDEKLFF
TRBV5-1,.,TRBJ2-3,.,TGCGCCAGCAGCTTGGCCCACGGGGCTGATACGCAGTATTTT,CASSLAHGADTQYF
TRBV11-2,.,TRBJ2-2,.,TGTGCCAGCCGACCCCGAGGAACCGGGGAGCTGTTTTTT,CASRPRGTGELFF
TRBV7-9,.,TRBJ2-1,TRBD2,TGTGCCAGCAGCTCAACCCTAGCGGGAGGGAGTGGTGAGCAGTTCTTC,CASSSTLAGGSGEQFF
TRBV19,once,TRBJ2-7,TRBD2,TGTGCCAGTAGTATAAGGGTAGCGGGACCCTACGAGCAGTACTTC,CASSIRVAGPYEQYF
TRBV11-1,.,TRBJ2-7,.,TGTGCCAGCAGCTCGGAAAGGACAGAGCTCTACGAGCAGTACTTC,CASSSERTELYEQYF
TRBV7-9,.,TRBJ1-6,TRBD1,TGTGCCAGCAGCCACAGGGGGTGGACACCCCTCCACTTT,CASSHRGWTPLHF
TRBV7-2,.,TRBJ1-2,.,TGTGCCAGCAGCTTAGGACCTATCGGGGACCCTAACTATGGCTACACCTTC,CASSLGPIGDPNYGYTF
TRBV6-1,.,TRBJ2-7,TRBD1,TGTGCCAGCAGTGGACCACACAGGGGGCGAGTAGGCTACGAGCAGTACTTC,CASSGPHRGRVGYEQYF
TRBV19,once,TRBJ1-4,.,TGTGCCAGTAGCCACAGGGACGCTAATGAAAAACTGTTTTTT,CASSHRDANEKLFF
TRBV19,.,TRBJ2-3,.,TGTGCCTCAAACGCTGGAGATACGCAGTATTTT,CASNAGDTQYF
TRBV9,.,TRBJ2-5,.,TGTGCCAGCAGCGTAGGAAACTTACAAGAGACCCAGTACTTC,CASSVGNLQETQYF
TRBV5-6,.,TRBJ1-2,.,TGTGCCAGCAGCTTGGGTACCATAGGGGGCTATGGCTACACCTTC,CASSLGTIGGYGYTF
TRBV25-1,.,TRBJ1-4,.,TGTGCCAGCATCTCCCCCGGGACTTTCAATCAGAAAACTGTTTTT,CASISPGTFNQKTVF
TRBV6-5,.,TRBJ2-7,.,TGTGCCAGCAGTTCAACAGGGCCCTACGAGCAGTACTTC,CASSSTGPYEQYF
TRBV11-2,.,TRBJ1-4,.,TGTGCCAGCGGTAGGGGTTACTCTAATGAAAAACTGTTTTTT,CASGRGYSNEKLFF
TRBV10-3,.,TRBJ1-2,TRBD1,TGTGCCATCAGTGACCGAACAGGGGCTATTAACTATGGCTACACCTTC,CAISDRTGAINYGYTF
TRBV5-1,.,TRBJ2-3,.,TGCGCCAGCAGCTTGGGGGTCCCAGATACGCAGTATTTT,CASSLGVPDTQYF
TRBV25-1,.,TRBJ2-6,.,TGTGCCAGCAGCCACTCTGGGGCCAACGTCCTGACTTTC,CASSHSGANVLTF
TRBV28,.,TRBJ1-1,TRBD1,TGTGCCAGCACCCAACCGGGACAGGTGAACACTGAAGCTTTCTTT,CASTQPGQVNTEAFF
TRBV5-5,.,TRBJ2-7,.,TGTGCCAGCAGCTTCCGGGGGCCTTCCTACGAGCAGTACTTC,CASSFRGPSYEQYF
TRBV25-1,.,TRBJ2-7,.,TGTGCCAGCAGCTTGGCAGTCTCCTACGAGCAGTACTTC,CASSLAVSYEQYF
TRBV27,.,TRBJ2-5,TRBD2,TGTGCCAGCAGCCTGGGACTAGGGTTGAAAGAGACCCAGTACTTC,CASSLGLGLKETQYF
TRBV19,.,TRBJ1-3,.,TGTGCCACCTACAGCCGCTTCTCTGGAAACACCATATATTTT,CATYSRFSGNTIYF
TRBV4-1,.,TRBJ2-5,.,TGCGCCAGCAGCCAAGAGGGAGGATTGAAGGCCCAGTACTTC,CASSQEGGLKAQYF
TRBV7-9,once,TRBJ1-1,.,TGTGCCAGCAGACAAGTTCTCGGGGATTTTGAAGCTTTCTTT,CASRQVLGDFEAFF
TRBV4-1,.,TRBJ2-7,TRBD2,TGCGCCAGCAGCCGACCCCTAGCGGGAGGGCTCCACGAGCAGTACTTC,CASSRPLAGGLHEQYF
TRBV4-2,.,TRBJ2-1,TRBD2,TGTGCCAGCAGCCAAGATTTCGCTAGCGGGGGATCCTACAATGAGCAGTTCTTC,CASSQDFASGGSYNEQFF
TRBV11-2,.,TRBJ1-1,.,TGTGCCAGCAGCTTGGGACGCCCCACTGAAGCTTTCTTT,CASSLGRPTEAFF
TRBV24-1,few,TRBJ1-5,TRBD1,TGTGCCACCAGCGAGCCCCCTCCGCAGACAGGGGACAGCAATCAGCCCCAGCATTTT,CATSEPPPQTGDSNQPQHF
TRBV19,once,TRBJ1-1,.,TGTGCCAGTAATCGCGCAGGTGAACCACTCATGAACACTGAAGCTTTCTTT,CASNRAGEPLMNTEAFF
TRBV5-6,.,TRBJ2-5,.,TGTGCCAGCAGCGGGACGGCACTACCACAAGAGACCCAGTACTTC,CASSGTALPQETQYF
TRBV6-1,.,TRBJ2-2,TRBD1,TGTGCCAGCAGTGAAATGGTTGGGACAGTGCGGGAGCTGTTTTTT,CASSEMVGTVRELFF
TRBV6-5,.,TRBJ2-1,TRBD2,TGTGCCAGCAGCCTAGCGGGGGCCAAAAGCAATGAGCAGTTCTTC,CASSLAGAKSNEQFF
TRBV7-9,few,TRBJ1-5,.,TGTGCCAGCAGCTTAGCGGGGGATCAGCCCCAGCATTTT,CASSLAGDQPQHF
TRBV7-2,.,TRBJ1-6,.,TGTGCCAGCAGCTTAGTGCGCAAACTCCACTTT,CASSLVRKLHF
TRBV4-1,.,TRBJ2-3,TRBD2,TGCGCCAGCAGCCATGCAACTAGCGGGTCTAGCACAGATACGCAGTATTTT,CASSHATSGSSTDTQYF
TRBV2,.,TRBJ2-3,.,TGTGCCAGCATTGACACGGGCACAGATACGCAGTATTTT,CASIDTGTDTQYF